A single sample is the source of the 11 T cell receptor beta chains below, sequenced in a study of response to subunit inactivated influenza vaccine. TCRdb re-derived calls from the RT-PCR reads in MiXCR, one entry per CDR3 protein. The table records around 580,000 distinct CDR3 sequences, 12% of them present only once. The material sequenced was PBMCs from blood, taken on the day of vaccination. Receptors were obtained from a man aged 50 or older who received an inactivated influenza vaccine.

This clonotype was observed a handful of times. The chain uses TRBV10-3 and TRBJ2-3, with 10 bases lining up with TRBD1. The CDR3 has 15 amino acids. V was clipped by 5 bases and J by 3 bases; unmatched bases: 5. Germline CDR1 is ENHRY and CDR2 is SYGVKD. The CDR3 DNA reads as TGTGCCATCAGTAAGACAGGGGGCTTTACAGATACGCAGTATTTT. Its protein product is CAISKTGGFTDTQYF.

The CDR3 spells CASSLELAGGGEQFF. In DNA form, the CDR3 reads TGCGCCAGCAGCTTGGAACTAGCGGGAGGGGGTGAGCAGTTCTTC. This chain joins TRBV5-1 and TRBJ2-1; TRBD2 matches 13 bases. V gave up 0 bases and J gave up 9 bases; unmatched junction bases: 3. The CDR3 loop spans 15 amino acids. The germline V gene encodes CDR1 SGHRS and CDR2 YFSETQ.

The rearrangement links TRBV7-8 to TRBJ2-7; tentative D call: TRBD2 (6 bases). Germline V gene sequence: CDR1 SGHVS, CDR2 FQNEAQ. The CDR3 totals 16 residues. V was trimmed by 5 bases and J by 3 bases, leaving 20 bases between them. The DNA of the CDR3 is TGTGCCAGCAGCCCTCGCCTGGGGGGATCGGTCTACGAGCAGTACTTC. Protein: CASSPRLGGSVYEQYF.

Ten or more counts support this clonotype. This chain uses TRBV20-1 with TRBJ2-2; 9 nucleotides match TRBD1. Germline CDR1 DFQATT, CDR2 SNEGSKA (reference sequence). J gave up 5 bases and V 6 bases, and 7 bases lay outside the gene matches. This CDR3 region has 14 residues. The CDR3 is CSAKGQGGTGELFF. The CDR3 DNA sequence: TGCAGTGCAAAGGGACAGGGAGGTACCGGGGAGCTGTTTTTT.

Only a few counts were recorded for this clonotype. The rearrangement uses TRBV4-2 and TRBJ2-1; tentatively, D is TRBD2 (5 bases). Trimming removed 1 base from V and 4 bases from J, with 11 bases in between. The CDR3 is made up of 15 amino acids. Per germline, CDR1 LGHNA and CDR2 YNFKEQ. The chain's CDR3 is CASSQGASRYNEQFF. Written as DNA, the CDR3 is TGTGCCAGCAGCCAAGGGGCTAGCAGGTACAATGAGCAGTTCTTC.

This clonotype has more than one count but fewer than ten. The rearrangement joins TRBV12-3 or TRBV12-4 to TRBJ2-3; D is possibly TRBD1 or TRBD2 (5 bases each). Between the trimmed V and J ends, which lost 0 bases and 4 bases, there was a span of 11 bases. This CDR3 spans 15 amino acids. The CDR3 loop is CASSLAVVGADTQYF. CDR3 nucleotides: TGTGCCAGCAGTTTAGCGGTAGTGGGGGCAGATACGCAGTATTTT.

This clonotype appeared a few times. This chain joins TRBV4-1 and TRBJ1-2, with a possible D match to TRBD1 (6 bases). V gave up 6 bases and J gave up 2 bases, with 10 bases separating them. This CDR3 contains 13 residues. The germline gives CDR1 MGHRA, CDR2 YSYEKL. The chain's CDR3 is CASRADSNYGYTF. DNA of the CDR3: TGCGCCAGCAGGGCGGACAGCAACTATGGCTACACCTTC.

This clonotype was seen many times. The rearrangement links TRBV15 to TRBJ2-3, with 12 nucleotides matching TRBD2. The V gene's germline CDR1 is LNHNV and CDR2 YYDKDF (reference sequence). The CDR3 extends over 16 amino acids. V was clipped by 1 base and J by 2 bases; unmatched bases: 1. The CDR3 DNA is TGTGCCACCAGCAGAGGGACTAGCGGGGTCACAGATACGCAGTATTTT. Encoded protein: CATSRGTSGVTDTQYF.

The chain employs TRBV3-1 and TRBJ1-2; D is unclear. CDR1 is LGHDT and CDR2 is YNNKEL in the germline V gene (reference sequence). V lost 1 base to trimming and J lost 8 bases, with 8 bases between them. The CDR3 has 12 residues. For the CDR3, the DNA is TGTGCCAGCAGCCAAGTCACCGCCGGCTACACCTTC. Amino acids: CASSQVTAGYTF.

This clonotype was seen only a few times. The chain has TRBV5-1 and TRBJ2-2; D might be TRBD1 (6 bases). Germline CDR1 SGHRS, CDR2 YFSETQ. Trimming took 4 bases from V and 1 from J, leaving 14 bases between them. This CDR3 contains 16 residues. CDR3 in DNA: TGCGCCAGCAGCGCCACCGGGACATGGAACACCGGGGAGCTGTTTTTT. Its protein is CASSATGTWNTGELFF.

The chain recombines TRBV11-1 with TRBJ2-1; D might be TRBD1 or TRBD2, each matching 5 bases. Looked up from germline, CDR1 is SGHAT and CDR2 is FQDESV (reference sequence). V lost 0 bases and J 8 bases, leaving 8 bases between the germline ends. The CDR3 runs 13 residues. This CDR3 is CASSLAGDHEQFF. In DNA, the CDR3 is TGTGCCAGCAGCTTAGCGGGGGATCATGAGCAGTTCTTC.